This TCR beta chain came from a study of shared clonotypes between healthy human individuals. The germline V gene encodes CDR1 MNHEY and CDR2 SMNVEV (reference sequence). The CDR3 length is 15 residues. Trimming took 4 bases from V and 3 from J, leaving 12 bases between them. Several immunoSEQ 96-well plates shared each subset's DNA, each plate a replicate. Measured with immunoSEQ multiplex PCR; TCRdb has only the in-frame clones, and not every one. The sample lists roughly 2.2 million clones, approximately 93% occurring once. This clonotype was sampled from a man younger than 35 in good health. Some clones in this sample may be carry-over from other donors' samples. The specimen sequenced was naive CD4+ T cells from PBMCs. Subset defined: CD45RA+ positively selected. The rearrangement uses TRBV27 and TRBJ1-4; no firm D call. CDR3 sequence: CASSSLGSANEKLFF. The CDR3, as DNA: TGTGCCAGCAGTTCCCTGGGGTCGGCTAATGAAAAACTGTTTTTT.